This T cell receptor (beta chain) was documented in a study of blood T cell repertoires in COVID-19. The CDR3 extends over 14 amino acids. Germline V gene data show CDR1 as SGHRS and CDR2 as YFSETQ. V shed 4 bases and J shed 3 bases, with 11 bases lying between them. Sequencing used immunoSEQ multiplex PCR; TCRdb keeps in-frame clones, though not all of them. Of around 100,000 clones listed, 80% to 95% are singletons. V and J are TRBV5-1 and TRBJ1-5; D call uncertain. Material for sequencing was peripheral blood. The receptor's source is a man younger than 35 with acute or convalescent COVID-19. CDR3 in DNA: TGCGCCAGCAGCCTGAATAGCGTCAATCAGCCCCAGCATTTT. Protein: CASSLNSVNQPQHF.